These 18 T cell receptor beta chains were sequenced from one sample in a study of cytomegalovirus exposure and HLA in healthy donors. In the PCR, 60 Vbeta and 13 Jbeta primers were used. TCRdb's table, derived via immunoSEQ multiplex PCR, lists solely in-frame clones and lacks some. The sample has 220,000 or so clones. The sample consisted of PBMCs. The receptor source for this set is a girl aged 2-9 years in good health and CMV-seropositive.

The chain is built from TRBV19 and TRBJ1-1, with D perhaps TRBD1 (5 bases). With 4 bases removed from V and 5 bases from J, the gap between germline ends came to 11 bases. CDR3 length equals 13 residues. The V gene's germline CDR1 is LNHDA and CDR2 SQIVND (reference sequence). This CDR3 reads CASSRAAGTEAFF. Here the CDR3 DNA reads TGTGCCAGTAGTAGGGCGGCAGGGACTGAAGCTTTCTTT. Based on the CDR3 plus reference TRBV19 and TRBJ1-1, the full variable domain is DGGITQSPKYLFRKEGQNVTLSCEQNLNHDAMYWYRQDPGQGLRLIYYSQIVNDFQKGDIAEGYSVSREKKESFPLTVTSAQKNPTAFYLCASSRAAGTEAFFGQGTRLTVV.

J is TRBJ2-5 and V is TRBV7-6; D might be TRBD2 (6 bases). V was trimmed by 5 bases and J by 1 base, leaving 20 bases between them. This CDR3 spans 17 amino acids. Germline lookup yields CDR1 SGHVS and CDR2 FNYEAQ. DNA for the CDR3: TGTGCCAGCAGCGGGTGGGAGGCCGCCGGGGCCCAAGAGACCCAGTACTTC. Translation: CASSGWEAAGAQETQYF.

The V call is TRBV4-1, the J call TRBJ2-7; D is uncertain. Germline values: CDR1 MGHRA, CDR2 YSYEKL. This CDR3 is built from 13 residues. The ends were cut back, 1 base at V and 3 bases at J, with 7 bases in the middle. DNA of the CDR3: TGCGCCAGCAGCCAAGCCCGGAGCTACGAGCAGTACTTC. The encoded protein is CASSQARSYEQYF.

The CDR3 nucleotides are TGCGCCAGCAGCCGATCTAGCGGGAACACCGGGGAGCTGTTTTTT. Translated, it gives CASSRSSGNTGELFF. The chain joins TRBV5-1 to TRBJ2-2; 7 bases are a match to TRBD2. Losses at the gene ends were 4 bases for V and 1 base for J; bases not matched to a gene: 4. In germline, CDR1 is SGHRS, CDR2 YFSETQ. This CDR3 region has 15 residues.

The gene calls are TRBV4-1 and TRBJ2-1; TRBD1 matches 10 bases. The CDR3 totals 18 residues. The trim removed 0 bases at V and 8 bases at J, leaving 13 bases unmatched. The germline V gene has CDR1 MGHRA and CDR2 YSYEKL. The CDR3 loop is CASSQDPKGTGVGDEQFF. Written as DNA, the CDR3 is TGCGCCAGCAGCCAAGACCCCAAGGGGACAGGGGTTGGAGATGAGCAGTTCTTC.

V usage is TRBV9 and J usage is TRBJ2-1; 8 bases agree with TRBD2. This CDR3 has 16 amino acids. After removal of 1 base from V and 9 bases from J, the junction contained 12 bases not matched to a gene. Germline lookup yields CDR1 SGDLS and CDR2 YYNGEE. The CDR3 DNA sequence: TGTGCCAGCAGCGTATCTCAGGCGGGGGGCTGGAGTGAGCAGTTCTTC. Its translation is CASSVSQAGGWSEQFF.

This sequence joins TRBV7-6 and TRBJ2-7; D is perhaps TRBD1 (6 bases). The CDR3 spans 14 residues. Deletions cut 5 bases from V and 3 bases from J, with 14 bases between. Germline V gene sequence: CDR1 SGHVS, CDR2 FNYEAQ. The CDR3 loop reads CASSAGTLYYEQYF. As DNA, the CDR3 is TGTGCCAGCAGCGCCGGGACACTGTACTACGAGCAGTACTTC.

The chain combines TRBV6-4 with TRBJ1-2; 7 positions match TRBD1. Per germline, CDR1 MRHNA and CDR2 SNTAGT. V was pared by 2 bases and J by 4 bases, with 10 bases of the junction left unmatched. The CDR3 sequence is 16 residues long. The CDR3 DNA reads as TGTGCCAGCAGTGACGGGGGGCAGGGGGTTCCCTATGGCTACACCTTC. Amino acid sequence: CASSDGGQGVPYGYTF.

This chain joins TRBV5-4 and TRBJ2-7; 8 nucleotides match TRBD2. The V gene's germline CDR1 is SGHNT and CDR2 YYREEE (reference sequence). With 3 bases clipped from V and 7 bases from J, the junction kept 6 bases outside the gene matches. The CDR3 runs 13 residues. CDR3 nucleotides: TGTGCCAGCAGCTGGGGGACTAGTTTAGAGCAGTACTTC. Residues: CASSWGTSLEQYF.

The rearrangement links TRBV10-3 to TRBJ2-3; D might be TRBD2 (6 bases). Germline assignment: CDR1 ENHRY and CDR2 SYGVKD. The ends were cut back, 4 bases at V and 2 bases at J, with 19 bases in the middle. There are 17 residues in the CDR3. CDR3 region: CAISGVAGRGSTDTQYF. The CDR3, as DNA: TGTGCCATCAGTGGGGTGGCGGGGCGCGGATCCACAGATACGCAGTATTTT.

The chain couples TRBV27 to TRBJ2-7, with no clear D. Germline V gene data show CDR1 as MNHEY and CDR2 as SMNVEV (reference sequence). CDR3 length: 14 residues. Deletions cut 0 bases from V and 7 bases from J, with 13 bases between. The CDR3 DNA reads TGTGCCAGCAGTTTATCGGGCAGATTCGGAGAGCAGTACTTC. This translates into CASSLSGRFGEQYF.

The V and J genes are TRBV27 and TRBJ2-2; tentative D call: TRBD2 (6 bases). The CDR3 has 18 residues. V was pared by 3 bases and J by 5 bases, with 22 bases between. CDR1 is MNHEY, CDR2 SMNVEV, per germline (reference sequence). As DNA, the CDR3 is TGTGCCAGCAGTTTCTTCCTCGACGGGAGTTTTTTGACCGGGGAGCTGTTTTTT. This encodes CASSFFLDGSFLTGELFF.

The rearrangement joins TRBV27 to TRBJ1-2; 10 nucleotides line up with TRBD1. CDR3 length equals 14 residues. Germline assignment: CDR1 MNHEY and CDR2 SMNVEV (reference sequence). Losses at the gene ends were 5 bases for V and 7 bases for J; bases not matched to a gene: 7. The CDR3 here is CASSLLGQGFGYTF. The CDR3 coding sequence is TGTGCCAGCAGTCTCCTGGGACAGGGGTTTGGCTACACCTTC.

The chain couples TRBV15 to TRBJ2-7; 11 bases are a match to TRBD1. V lost 1 base to trimming and J lost 7 bases; unmatched junction nucleotides: 6. Germline-derived CDR1 and CDR2 are LNHNV and YYDKDF (reference sequence). This CDR3 comprises 15 residues. CDR3 protein: CATSRAGQGAVEQYF. The CDR3 nucleotides are TGTGCCACCAGCAGAGCTGGACAGGGGGCGGTTGAGCAGTACTTC.

The V call is TRBV18, the J call TRBJ2-4, with 8 positions matching TRBD1. This CDR3 spans 14 amino acids. J gave up 8 bases and V 3 bases, and 6 bases lay outside the gene matches. CDR1 is KGHSH and CDR2 is LQKENI in the germline V gene. DNA for the CDR3: TGTGCCAGCTCACCGCGGACAGGGTTAGACATTCAGTACTTC. This sequence encodes CASSPRTGLDIQYF.

The chain uses TRBV27 and TRBJ1-5; 7 bases agree with TRBD1. V lost 5 bases to trimming and J lost 6 bases; unmatched junction nucleotides: 10. Germline V lookup: CDR1 MNHEY, CDR2 SMNVEV (reference sequence). The CDR3 covers 15 residues. The CDR3 region has the DNA TGTGCCAGCAGTCCCCAGGGACAGTTCGGTCAGCCCCAGCATTTT. Translated: CASSPQGQFGQPQHF.

This rearrangement joins TRBV29-1 to TRBJ2-6; D unclear. Trimming stripped 1 base from V and 0 bases from J, with 4 bases between. The length of the CDR3 is 14 residues. The germline gives CDR1 SQVTM, CDR2 ANQGSEA. CDR3 coding DNA: TGCAGCGTTGAAGGGCCCTCTGGGGCCAACGTCCTGACTTTC. The encoded protein is CSVEGPSGANVLTF.

V gene TRBV29-1 combines with J gene TRBJ2-7; D may be TRBD2 (5 bases). The CDR3 is 12 residues long. The V and J ends lost 4 bases and 5 bases respectively, with 12 bases between them. Looked up from germline, CDR1 is SQVTM and CDR2 is ANQGSEA. The CDR3 loop reads CSVVGRGNEQYF. The CDR3 DNA sequence: TGCAGCGTTGTGGGTCGGGGTAACGAGCAGTACTTC.